This T cell receptor (beta chain) was captured in a study of T cell changes during pregnancy in multiple sclerosis. Sequenced by immunoSEQ multiplex PCR; TCRdb stores in-frame clones only, minus some. The sample records tens of thousands of clones, approximately 92% being singletons. Specimen: CD8+ T cells from peripheral blood mononuclear cells, collected in the third trimester of pregnancy. The receptor comes from a female donor in good health, enrolled as a control in a pregnancy study.

CDR3 in amino acids: CAWSQGTLYEQYF. The CDR3 DNA is TGTGCCTGGAGTCAGGGGACCCTCTACGAGCAGTACTTC. The chain joins TRBV30 to TRBJ2-7; D perhaps matches TRBD1 (6 bases). Between the trimmed V and J ends, which lost 2 bases and 3 bases, there was a span of 11 bases. This CDR3 region has 13 residues. Germline loops: CDR1 GTSNPN, CDR2 SVGIG (reference sequence).